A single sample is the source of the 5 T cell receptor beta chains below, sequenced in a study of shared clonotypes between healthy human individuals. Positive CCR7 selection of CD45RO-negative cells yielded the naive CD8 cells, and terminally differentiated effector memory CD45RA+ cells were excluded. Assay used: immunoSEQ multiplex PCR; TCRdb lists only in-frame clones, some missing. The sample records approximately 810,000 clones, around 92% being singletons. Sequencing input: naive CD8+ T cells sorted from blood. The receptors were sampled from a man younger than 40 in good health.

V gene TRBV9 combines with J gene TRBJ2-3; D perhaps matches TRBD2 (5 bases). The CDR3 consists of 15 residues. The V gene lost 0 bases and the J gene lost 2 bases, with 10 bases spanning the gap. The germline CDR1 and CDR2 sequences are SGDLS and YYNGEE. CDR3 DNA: TGTGCCAGCAGCGTAGTGGAGACTACCACAGATACGCAGTATTTT. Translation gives CASSVVETTTDTQYF.

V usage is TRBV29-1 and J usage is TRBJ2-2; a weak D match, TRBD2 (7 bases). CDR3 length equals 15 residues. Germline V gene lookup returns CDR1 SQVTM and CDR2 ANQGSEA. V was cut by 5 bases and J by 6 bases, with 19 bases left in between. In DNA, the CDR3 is TGCAGCGTTTCCGCGGGGGCGAGTATCTCCGGGGAGCTGTTTTTT. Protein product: CSVSAGASISGELFF.

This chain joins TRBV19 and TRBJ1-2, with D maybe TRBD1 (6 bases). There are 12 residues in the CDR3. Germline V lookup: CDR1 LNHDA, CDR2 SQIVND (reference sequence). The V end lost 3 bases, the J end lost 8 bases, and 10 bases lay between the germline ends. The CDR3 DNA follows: TGTGCCAGTAGTATGGGGGGCAGAGGCTACACCTTC. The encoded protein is CASSMGGRGYTF.

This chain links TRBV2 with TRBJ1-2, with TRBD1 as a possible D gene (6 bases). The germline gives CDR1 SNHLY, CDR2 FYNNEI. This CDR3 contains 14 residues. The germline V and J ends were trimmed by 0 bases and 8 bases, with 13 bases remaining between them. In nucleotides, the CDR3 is TGTGCCAGCAGTGAAGCGTCTAGGACAGTCGGCTACACCTTC. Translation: CASSEASRTVGYTF.

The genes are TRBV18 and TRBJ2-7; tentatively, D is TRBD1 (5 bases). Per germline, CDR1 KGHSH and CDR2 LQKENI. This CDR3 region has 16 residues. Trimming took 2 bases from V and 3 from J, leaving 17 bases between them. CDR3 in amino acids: CASSPSSGKRGYEQYF. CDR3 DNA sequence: TGTGCCAGCTCACCATCGTCAGGGAAAAGAGGCTACGAGCAGTACTTC.